This T cell receptor (beta chain) originates from a study of blood T cell repertoires in COVID-19. Study-level information: Donors in the United States, Italy and Spain gave samples during acute or convalescent COVID-19.

Seattle's enrolled individuals joined amid active infection and were then monitored longitudinally. In the authors' workflow: Reference gene primers were amplified, and this amplification served to estimate nucleated cell counts. Assay: immunoSEQ multiplex PCR; the TCRdb copy retains only in-frame clones and omits some. That table furnishes V, J and clone size, whereas the DNA furnished D and trimming. The sample lists more than 75,000 clones, around 89% occurring once. In its sample, this clone was seen once. Germline V gene sequence: CDR1 GTSNPN, CDR2 SVGIG (reference sequence). The CDR3 runs 15 residues. The ends lost 0 bases at V and 9 bases at J; junction bases unmatched: 11.

This clonotype originated in a man aged 45-60 years with COVID-19, enrolled during active disease. Sequencing was performed on peripheral blood. This chain connects TRBV30 to TRBJ1-2; TRBD1 matches 9 bases. The CDR3 loop reads CAWSVQGQGGVSYTF. The DNA of the CDR3 is TGTGCCTGGAGTGTACAGGGACAGGGAGGTGTAAGCTACACCTTC.